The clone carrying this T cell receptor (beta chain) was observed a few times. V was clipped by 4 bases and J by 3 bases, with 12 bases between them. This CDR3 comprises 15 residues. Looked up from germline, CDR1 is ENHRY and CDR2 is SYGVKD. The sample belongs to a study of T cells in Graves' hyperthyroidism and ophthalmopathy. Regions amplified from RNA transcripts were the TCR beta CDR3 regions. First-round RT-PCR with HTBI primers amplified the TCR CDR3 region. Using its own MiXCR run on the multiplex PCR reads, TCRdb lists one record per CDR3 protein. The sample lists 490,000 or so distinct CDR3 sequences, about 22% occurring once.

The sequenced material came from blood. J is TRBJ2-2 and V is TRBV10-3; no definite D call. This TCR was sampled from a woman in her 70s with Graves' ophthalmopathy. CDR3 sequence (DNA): TGTGCCATCAGTGGAGGCGGATCTCACACCGGGGAGCTGTTTTTT. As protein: CAISGGGSHTGELFF.